This T cell receptor beta chain stems from a study of T cell changes during pregnancy in multiple sclerosis. Assay: immunoSEQ multiplex PCR; the TCRdb copy retains only in-frame clones and omits some. In the table there are 70,000 to 95,000 clones, around 93% of which are singletons. Germline assignment: CDR1 SGDLS and CDR2 YYNGEE. The CDR3 length is 14 residues. The V gene lost 3 bases and the J gene lost 3 bases, with 10 bases spanning the gap. The sequenced sample was peripheral blood, obtained in the second trimester of pregnancy. The TCR originated in a female donor in good health, enrolled as a control in a pregnancy study. The chain is built from TRBV9 and TRBJ2-1; TRBD1 is a possible D gene (5 bases). The CDR3 nucleotides read TGTGCCAGCAGCGGTGGGCAGGGCTACAATGAGCAGTTCTTC. Its translation is CASSGGQGYNEQFF.